Listed below are T cell receptor beta chains from one sample, sequenced in a study of CD8+ T cells in alopecia areata. Profiling relied on immunoSEQ multiplex PCR, and the TCRdb table lists in-frame clones only, not all of them. The sample has over 150,000 clones; 56% are singletons. The sample consisted of CD8+ T cells sorted from blood. These receptors originate from a human donor in good health. CDR3s include the opening cysteine and the closing phenylalanine or tryptophan. Fields, in order: clone size, V gene, J gene, CDR3 protein. Size is omitted from some rows. Given values are once, few, many or a class for expanded clones.

once,TRBV29-1,TRBJ1-2,CSVEGQSYGYTF
few,TRBV29-1,TRBJ2-1,CSVDAGEGQFF
once,TRBV15,TRBJ2-7,CATSSQASYEQYF
.,TRBV27,TRBJ2-3,CASSRGRSTDTQYF
.,TRBV5-6,TRBJ1-5,CASSLMTGGPQHF
.,TRBV11-3,TRBJ2-1,CASSLVPGDGQFF
few,TRBV5-6,TRBJ1-1,CASSPSRGGTEAFF
few,TRBV7-8,TRBJ2-7,CASSFDINYEQYF
few,TRBV4-2,TRBJ2-7,CASSHTGGAGNEQYF
.,TRBV5-6,TRBJ2-5,CASSLAVGEETQYF
few,TRBV27,TRBJ1-1,CASSVLDRGNTEAFF
.,TRBV29-1,TRBJ2-5,CSVPPTDRNQETQYF
.,TRBV7-8,TRBJ2-7,CASSLTGGRDEQYF
.,TRBV27,TRBJ2-7,CASCLIPAGGEQYF
.,TRBV19,TRBJ2-1,CASLQGGEQFF
.,TRBV15,TRBJ2-7,CATSSKGGNEQYF
.,TRBV9,TRBJ1-1,CASSVGWGNTEAFF
.,TRBV29-1,TRBJ1-1,CSVVAGGTEAFF
.,TRBV25-1,TRBJ1-2,CASTQGALGYTF
few,TRBV12-5,TRBJ2-1,CASGLPLRTEQFF
.,TRBV2,TRBJ2-1,CASSEAAGYSYNEQFF
.,TRBV29-1,TRBJ2-7,CSVESGDRPYEQYF
.,TRBV5-1,TRBJ1-1,CASSEEGMEYYTEAFF
.,TRBV6-5,TRBJ1-2,CASSEGQAGYTF
.,TRBV27,TRBJ1-1,CASSDRGGSAEAFF
.,TRBV30,TRBJ1-4,CAWSGAGVEEKLFF
once,TRBV7-9,TRBJ2-2,CASSGPLGTGELFF
.,TRBV30,TRBJ2-2,CAWMVGWGTGELFF
.,TRBV11-2,TRBJ1-1,CASSSTGTMNTEAFF
.,TRBV29-1,TRBJ1-2,CSVDGGNYGYTF
once,TRBV5-4,TRBJ2-7,CASSFTGQSYEQYF
.,TRBV5-1,TRBJ1-1,CASSPFTGPQDTEAFF
.,TRBV7-2,TRBJ1-2,CASSFLSTGYTF
.,TRBV5-6,TRBJ1-2,CASSWRDRRDTF
.,TRBV30,TRBJ2-7,CAWSGTGKTYEQYF
few,TRBV10-2,TRBJ2-4,CASSVLGEAKNIQYF
few,TRBV4-1,TRBJ2-1,CASSQGLAGLLYNEQFF
few,TRBV23-1,TRBJ2-1,CASSQSRDRGLRDEQFF
.,TRBV25-1,TRBJ1-5,CASSEQGNQPQHF
.,TRBV29-1,TRBJ2-2,CSVLGTGHAGELFF
.,TRBV2,TRBJ1-5,CASSVGSNQPQHF
.,TRBV5-1,TRBJ1-2,CASTQVQGDGYTF
few,TRBV6-5,TRBJ1-1,CASSRPGTEAFF